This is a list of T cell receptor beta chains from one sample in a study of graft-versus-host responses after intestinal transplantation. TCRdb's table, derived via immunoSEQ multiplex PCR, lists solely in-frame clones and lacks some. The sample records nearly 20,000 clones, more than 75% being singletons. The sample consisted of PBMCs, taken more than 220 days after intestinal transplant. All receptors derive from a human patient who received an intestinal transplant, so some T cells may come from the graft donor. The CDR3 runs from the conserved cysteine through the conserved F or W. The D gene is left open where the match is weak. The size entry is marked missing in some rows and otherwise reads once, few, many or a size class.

TGCAGCGTTGAACTGAGGGCCCCGGGGACTGAAGCTTTCTTT CSVELRAPGTEAFF - TRBJ1-1 - TRBV29-1
- CATQWGLGTRSSYEQYF - TRBJ2-7 - TRBV21-1
TGTGCCAGCAGTTCCCGGGGCCGCAATGAAAAACTGTTTTTT CASSSRGRNEKLFF - TRBJ1-4 - TRBV6-5
TGCACCAGCAGCCAAGGGGGGAGCAATCAGCCCCAGCATTTT CTSSQGGSNQPQHF - TRBJ1-5 - TRBV1
TGTGCCAGCAGCCGGCGAGCTAGCGGGGGCCCCTTTAGCACAGATACGCAGTATTTT CASSRRASGGPFSTDTQYF TRBD2 TRBJ2-3 - TRBV7-4
TGTGCCAGCAGCGTACAGGGGTGGGGGAACACTGAAGCTTTCTTT CASSVQGWGNTEAFF - TRBJ1-1 - TRBV9
TGTGCCAGCTTTCGGGCAGACACTGAAGCTTTCTTT CASFRADTEAFF - TRBJ1-1 - TRBV18
TGTGCCAGCAGTTACCTAGCGGGGGACCTTCAAGAGACCCAGTACTTC CASSYLAGDLQETQYF TRBD2 TRBJ2-5 - TRBV6-5
TGTGCCAGCAGCCAAGACGTCTGGGTTAACGAAAATGGCTACACCTTC CASSQDVWVNENGYTF - TRBJ1-2 - TRBV14
TGTGCCAGCAGCCCCACGGGGGTTAGCTCCTACAATGAGCAGTTCTTC CASSPTGVSSYNEQFF - TRBJ2-1 - TRBV7-2
TGCGCCAGCAGCTTGCGGGTCCCTGGGGCCAACGTCCTGACTTTC CASSLRVPGANVLTF - TRBJ2-6 - TRBV5-1
TGTGCCAGCAGTGATGTTAAAGAAAACTATGGCTACACCTTC CASSDVKENYGYTF - TRBJ1-2 - TRBV6-1
TGTGCCAGCAGGCCATTTACAGGGCCCTACGAGCAGTACTTC CASRPFTGPYEQYF - TRBJ2-7 few TRBV6-1
TGTGCCAGTAGCGAAGATCCGAGCTCCTACAATGAGCAGTTCTTC CASSEDPSSYNEQFF - TRBJ2-1 - TRBV19
TGTGCCACCAGCAGAGGCGGGGAGCTGTTTTTT CATSRGGELFF - TRBJ2-2 - TRBV15
TGTGCCAGCAGCTCCCTACTTGGACAGTTCTACGAGCAGTACTTC CASSSLLGQFYEQYF - TRBJ2-7 - TRBV7-9
TGCGCCAGCAGCTCCGCACAGGGGAGGGCCTACGAGCAGTACTTC CASSSAQGRAYEQYF - TRBJ2-7 once TRBV5-1
TGTGCCACCTCGGTAGCCCCCCAAGAGACCCAGTACTTC CATSVAPQETQYF - TRBJ2-5 - TRBV6-4
TGTGCCAGCAGCTTGTACAGGGGGGAGGTGGATGAGCAGTTCTTC CASSLYRGEVDEQFF TRBD1 TRBJ2-1 - TRBV7-7
TGTGCCAGCAGTCCTACAGGTCCCTATGGCTACACCTTC CASSPTGPYGYTF - TRBJ1-2 - TRBV6-6
TGTGCCAGCAGCTTAGGAGCGGGGGGGCAGATGGAGACCCAGTACTTC CASSLGAGGQMETQYF TRBD2 TRBJ2-5 - TRBV7-9
TGTGCCAGCAGTGAAGGGCGTCAGGTCAATGAAAAACTGTTTTTT CASSEGRQVNEKLFF - TRBJ1-4 - TRBV6-1
TGTGCCAGCAGCGGAGACCTCATGAACACTGAAGCTTTCTTT CASSGDLMNTEAFF - TRBJ1-1 - TRBV5-4
TGCAGCGTTGATGAGCGGGGGCTTGAAACTGAAGCTTTCTTT CSVDERGLETEAFF - TRBJ1-1 - TRBV29-1
TGTGCCAGCAGCCCTTGGGAACGAGGACAAAGTCGGGCCAACGTCCTGACTTTC CASSPWERGQSRANVLTF - TRBJ2-6 - TRBV7-1
TGCGCCAGCAGCTTGGGGCTGCAGGGTCGTGATAAACTGTTTTTT CASSLGLQGRDKLFF - TRBJ1-4 - TRBV5-1
TGCGCCAGCAGCCAAGGAATCGGCAATCAGCCCCAGCATTTT CASSQGIGNQPQHF - TRBJ1-5 - TRBV4-3
TGTGCCAGCAGTGACCCTGACAGGGTATATGGCTACACCTTC CASSDPDRVYGYTF TRBD1 TRBJ1-2 - TRBV6-4
TGTGCCAGCAGCTTAGGTTCCAGACGAGAGACCCAGTACTTC CASSLGSRRETQYF - TRBJ2-5 - TRBV7-9
TGTGCCAGCAGCTTATACTCAGGGGACACCGGGGAGCTGTTTTTT CASSLYSGDTGELFF - TRBJ2-2 - TRBV11-3
TGTGCCAGTAGTACCGGGACAGGGACTTCACCCCTCCACTTT CASSTGTGTSPLHF TRBD1 TRBJ1-6 - TRBV19
TGTGCCAGCAGCCAAGAGAGGGGGCCGGGAGAAAAACTGTTTTTT CASSQERGPGEKLFF TRBD1 TRBJ1-4 - TRBV14
TGTGCCAGCAGTCTCGGGACTCCCTTCTCCTACGAGCAGTACTTC CASSLGTPFSYEQYF - TRBJ2-7 - TRBV6-5
TGCGCCAGCAGTGGGACAGAGAACACTGAAGCTTTCTTT CASSGTENTEAFF - TRBJ1-1 - TRBV10-1
TGTGCCAGCAGTTTACTTCCCCAGCCCCAGCATTTT CASSLLPQPQHF - TRBJ1-5 - TRBV2
TGCGCCAGCAGCCTGGGGGAGGGACGAGCCTACGAGCAGTACTTC CASSLGEGRAYEQYF TRBD2 TRBJ2-7 - TRBV5-1
TGTGCCAGCACCCCGGGACAGGGTGAAAAACTGTTTTTT CASTPGQGEKLFF TRBD1 TRBJ1-4 - TRBV5-8
TGTGCCAGCAGCCGAGGGACAGCTACTAGCAATCAGCCCCAGCATTTT CASSRGTATSNQPQHF TRBD1 TRBJ1-5 - TRBV5-5
TGCGCCAGCAGCCAAGAAGGGGGTCTGGGGGAGACCCAGTACTTC CASSQEGGLGETQYF - TRBJ2-5 - TRBV4-1
TGTGCCAGCAGTGCCCGGGATTCACCCCTCCACTTT CASSARDSPLHF - TRBJ1-6 - TRBV2
TGTGCCAGCTCACCTCACAGGGAGAGCCCTGAAGCTTTCTTT CASSPHRESPEAFF - TRBJ1-1 - TRBV18